This T cell receptor beta chain emerged from a study of shared clonotypes between healthy human individuals. A CD45RA-negative memory subset and a CD45RA+ naive subset were separated from the CD4+ cells. The assay was immunoSEQ multiplex PCR, and TCRdb's table has in-frame clones only and misses some. In the table there are about 1.1 million clones, approximately 80% of which are singletons. On this clone: Its antigen is unidentified.

Per the germline V gene, CDR1 is SGHRS and CDR2 is YFSETQ. Trimming took 3 bases from V and 5 from J; bases not matched to a gene: 7. The CDR3 contains 15 residues. Whole-study findings and limits: In several donors, about 5% of naive CD4 clonotypes appeared in common.

This receptor was identified in a man between 18 and 35 years old in good health. Some clones in this sample may be carry-over from other donors' samples. Material: memory CD4+ T cells from PBMCs. Subset given: CD45RA-negative fraction. V gene TRBV5-1 combines with J gene TRBJ2-1, with 8 positions matching TRBD2. The CDR3 DNA reads as TGCGCCAGCAGCTCGCCGGGACTAGGCAACAATGAGCAGTTCTTC. Protein: CASSSPGLGNNEQFF. The full variable domain, completed using reference TRBV5-1 and TRBJ2-1, is KAGVTQTPRYLIKTRGQQVTLSCSPISGHRSVSWYQQTPGQGLQFLFEYFSETQRNKGNFPGRFSGRQFSNSRSEMNVSTLELGDSALYLCASSSPGLGNNEQFFGPGTRLTVL.